This T cell receptor beta chain was captured in a study of cytomegalovirus exposure and HLA in healthy donors. PCR was performed using 60 Vbeta and 13 Jbeta primers. Clones were read by immunoSEQ multiplex PCR, and TCRdb kept only the in-frame ones, dropping some. The sample lists more than 65,000 clones; about 75% were seen once. Germline V CDR1 and CDR2: SGHTA, FQGTGA. J was trimmed by 2 bases and V by 6 bases; bases with no gene match: 6. The CDR3 totals 14 residues. The chain employs TRBV7-3 and TRBJ2-5, with 7 bases lining up with TRBD2. Sequencing used PBMCs. This receptor was obtained from a female donor in good health and CMV-seronegative. The DNA of the CDR3 is TGTGCCAGCAGTTCAAGGCGGGGGCAAGAGACCCAGTACTTC. Translation: CASSSRRGQETQYF.